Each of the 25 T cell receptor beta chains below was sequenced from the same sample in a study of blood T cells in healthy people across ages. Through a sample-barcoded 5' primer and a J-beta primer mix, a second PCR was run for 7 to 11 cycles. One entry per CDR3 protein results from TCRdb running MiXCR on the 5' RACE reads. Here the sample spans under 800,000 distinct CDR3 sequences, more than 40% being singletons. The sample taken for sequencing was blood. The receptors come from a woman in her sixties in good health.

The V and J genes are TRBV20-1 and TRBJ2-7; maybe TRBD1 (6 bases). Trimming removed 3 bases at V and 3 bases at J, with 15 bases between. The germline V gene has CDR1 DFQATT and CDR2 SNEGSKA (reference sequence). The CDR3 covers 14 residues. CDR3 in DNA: TGCAGTGCTAGCAGGGGAGTGGGTTTCTACGAGCAGTACTTC. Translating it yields CSASRGVGFYEQYF.

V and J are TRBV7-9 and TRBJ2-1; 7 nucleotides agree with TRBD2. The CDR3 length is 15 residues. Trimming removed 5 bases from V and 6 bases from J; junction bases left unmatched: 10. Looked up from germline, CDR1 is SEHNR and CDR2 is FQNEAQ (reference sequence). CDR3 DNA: TGTGCCAGCAGCCCAGGGACTACCTCTCGCAATGAGCAGTTCTTC. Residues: CASSPGTTSRNEQFF. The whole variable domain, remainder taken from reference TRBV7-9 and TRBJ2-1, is DTGVSQNPRHKITKRGQNVTFRCDPISEHNRLYWYRQTLGQGPEFLTYFQNEAQLEKSRLLSDRFSAERPKGSFSTLEIQRTEQGDSAMYLCASSPGTTSRNEQFFGPGTRLTVL.

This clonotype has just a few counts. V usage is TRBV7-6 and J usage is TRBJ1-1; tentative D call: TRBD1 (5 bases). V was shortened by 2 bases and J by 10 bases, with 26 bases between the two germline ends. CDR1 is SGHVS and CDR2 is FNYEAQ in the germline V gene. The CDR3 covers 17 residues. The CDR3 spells CASSLIVGAETLFGAFF. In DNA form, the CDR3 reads TGTGCCAGCAGCTTAATAGTTGGGGCAGAAACTTTGTTTGGAGCTTTCTTT.

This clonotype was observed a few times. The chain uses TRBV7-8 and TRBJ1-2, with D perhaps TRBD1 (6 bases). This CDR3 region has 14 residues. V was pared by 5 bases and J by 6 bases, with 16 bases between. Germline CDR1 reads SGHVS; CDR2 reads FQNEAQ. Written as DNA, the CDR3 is TGTGCCAGCAGCCCAACAGGGATTTTAGATGGCTACACCTTC. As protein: CASSPTGILDGYTF.

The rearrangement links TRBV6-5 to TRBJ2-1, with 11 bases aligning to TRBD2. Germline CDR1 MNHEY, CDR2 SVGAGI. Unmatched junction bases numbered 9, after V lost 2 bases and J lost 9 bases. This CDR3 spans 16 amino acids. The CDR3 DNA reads TGTGCCAGCAGTTACGGGTTAACTAGCGGGGGTGGTGAGCAGTTCTTC. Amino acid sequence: CASSYGLTSGGGEQFF.

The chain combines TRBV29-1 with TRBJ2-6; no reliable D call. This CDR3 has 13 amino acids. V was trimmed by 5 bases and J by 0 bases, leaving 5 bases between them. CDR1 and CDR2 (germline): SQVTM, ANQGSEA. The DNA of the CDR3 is TGCAGCGTTATGGTCTCTGGGGCCAACGTCCTGACTTTC. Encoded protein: CSVMVSGANVLTF.

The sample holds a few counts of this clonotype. The CDR3 spells CASSEVLAGALSYQTPRETQYF. In DNA form, the CDR3 reads TGTGCCAGCAGTGAAGTACTAGCGGGGGCCCTATCGTACCAAACGCCTAGGGAGACCCAGTACTTC. The V gene is TRBV6-1, the J gene TRBJ2-5, with 11 bases identical to TRBD2. CDR1 is MNHNS, CDR2 SASEGT, per germline. This CDR3 has 22 residues. V lost 1 base to trimming and J lost 5 bases; unmatched junction nucleotides: 24.

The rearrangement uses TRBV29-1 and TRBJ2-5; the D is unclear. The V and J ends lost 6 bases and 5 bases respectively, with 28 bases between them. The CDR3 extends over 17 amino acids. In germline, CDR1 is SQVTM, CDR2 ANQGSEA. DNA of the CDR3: TGCAGCGTGGCAAAGGGCGGTGTGAGGTCAAGATGGGAGACCCAGTACTTC. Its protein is CSVAKGGVRSRWETQYF.

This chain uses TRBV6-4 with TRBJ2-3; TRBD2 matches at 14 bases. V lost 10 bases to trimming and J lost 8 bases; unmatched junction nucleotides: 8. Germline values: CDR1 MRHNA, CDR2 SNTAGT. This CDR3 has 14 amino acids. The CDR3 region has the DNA TGTGCCACCAAGACTAGCGGGGGGGCGGCTACGCAGTATTTT. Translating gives CATKTSGGAATQYF.

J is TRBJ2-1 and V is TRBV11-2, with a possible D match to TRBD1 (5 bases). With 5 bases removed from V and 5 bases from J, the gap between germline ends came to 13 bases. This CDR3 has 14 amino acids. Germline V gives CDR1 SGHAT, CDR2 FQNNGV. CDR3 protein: CASSRGGFHNEQFF. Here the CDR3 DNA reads TGTGCCAGCAGCAGGGGCGGATTTCACAATGAGCAGTTCTTC. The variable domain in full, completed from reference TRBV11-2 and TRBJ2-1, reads EAGVAQSPRYKIIEKRQSVAFWCNPISGHATLYWYQQILGQGPKLLIQFQNNGVVDDSQLPKDRFSAERLKGVDSTLKIQPAKLEDSAVYLCASSRGGFHNEQFFGPGTRLTVL.

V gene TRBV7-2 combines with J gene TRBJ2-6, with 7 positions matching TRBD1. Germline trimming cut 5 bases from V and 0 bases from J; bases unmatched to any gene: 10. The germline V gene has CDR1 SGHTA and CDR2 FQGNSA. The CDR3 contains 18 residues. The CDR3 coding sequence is TGTGCCAGCAGCCCGCGACAGGGTTTTGGCTCTGGGGCCAACGTCCTGACTTTC. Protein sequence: CASSPRQGFGSGANVLTF.

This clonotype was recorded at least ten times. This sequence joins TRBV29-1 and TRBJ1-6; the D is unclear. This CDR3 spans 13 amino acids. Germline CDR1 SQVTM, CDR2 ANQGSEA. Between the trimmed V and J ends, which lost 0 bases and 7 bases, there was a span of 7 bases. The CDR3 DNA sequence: TGCAGCGTTGAAGAACGCCCAAATTCACCCCTCCACTTT. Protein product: CSVEERPNSPLHF.

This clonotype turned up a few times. CDR3 nucleotides: TGTGCCAGCACCCACCATTTAGATTACGAGCAGTACTTC. Its protein is CASTHHLDYEQYF. The chain links TRBV2 to TRBJ2-7; D ambiguous. The length of the CDR3 is 13 residues. Germline assignment: CDR1 SNHLY and CDR2 FYNNEI. With 7 bases removed from V and 4 bases from J, the gap between germline ends came to 14 bases.

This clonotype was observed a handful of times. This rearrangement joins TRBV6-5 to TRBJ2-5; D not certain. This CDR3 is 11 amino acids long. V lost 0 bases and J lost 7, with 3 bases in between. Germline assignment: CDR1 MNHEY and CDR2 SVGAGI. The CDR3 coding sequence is TGTGCCAGCAGTTACTCGTCGACCCAGTACTTC. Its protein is CASSYSSTQYF.

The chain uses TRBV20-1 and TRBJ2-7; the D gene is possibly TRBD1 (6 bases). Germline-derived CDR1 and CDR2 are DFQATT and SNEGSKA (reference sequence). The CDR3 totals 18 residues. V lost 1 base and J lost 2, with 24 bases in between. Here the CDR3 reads CSARVEGVYPLFPYEQYF. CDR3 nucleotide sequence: TGCAGTGCTAGAGTAGAGGGGGTGTACCCCTTATTCCCCTACGAGCAGTACTTC.

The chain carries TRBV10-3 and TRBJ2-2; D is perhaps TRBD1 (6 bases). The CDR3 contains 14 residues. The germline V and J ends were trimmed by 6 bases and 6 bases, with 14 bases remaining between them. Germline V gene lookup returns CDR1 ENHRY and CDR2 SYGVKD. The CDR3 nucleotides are TGTGCCATCAGACCCACCGGGACATCCGGGGAGCTGTTTTTT. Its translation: CAIRPTGTSGELFF.

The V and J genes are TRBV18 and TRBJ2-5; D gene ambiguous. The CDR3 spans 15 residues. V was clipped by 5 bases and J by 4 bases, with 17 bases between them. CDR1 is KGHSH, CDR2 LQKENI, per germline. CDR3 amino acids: CASSFGSDPRETQYF. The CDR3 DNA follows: TGTGCCAGCTCATTCGGCTCTGACCCCAGAGAGACCCAGTACTTC.

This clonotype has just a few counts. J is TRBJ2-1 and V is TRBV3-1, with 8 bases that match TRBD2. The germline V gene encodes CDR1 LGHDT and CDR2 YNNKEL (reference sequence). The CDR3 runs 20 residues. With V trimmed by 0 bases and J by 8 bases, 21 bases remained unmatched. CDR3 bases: TGTGCCAGCAGCCAAGATGACGGTCGCGGGGGGAAGGCGGTATTGGATGAGCAGTTCTTC. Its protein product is CASSQDDGRGGKAVLDEQFF.

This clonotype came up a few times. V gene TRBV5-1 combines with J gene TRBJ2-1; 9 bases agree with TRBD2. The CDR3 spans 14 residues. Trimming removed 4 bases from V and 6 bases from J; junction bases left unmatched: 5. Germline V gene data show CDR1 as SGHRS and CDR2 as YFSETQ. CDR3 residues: CASSRSGGSNEQFF. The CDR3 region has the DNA TGCGCCAGCAGCCGTAGCGGGGGCAGCAATGAGCAGTTCTTC.

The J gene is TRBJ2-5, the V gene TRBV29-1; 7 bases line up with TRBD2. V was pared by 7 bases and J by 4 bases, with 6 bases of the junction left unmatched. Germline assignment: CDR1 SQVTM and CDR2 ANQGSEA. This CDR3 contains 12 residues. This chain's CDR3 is CSGRLAGETQYF. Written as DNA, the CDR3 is TGCAGCGGACGACTAGCTGGAGAGACCCAGTACTTC.

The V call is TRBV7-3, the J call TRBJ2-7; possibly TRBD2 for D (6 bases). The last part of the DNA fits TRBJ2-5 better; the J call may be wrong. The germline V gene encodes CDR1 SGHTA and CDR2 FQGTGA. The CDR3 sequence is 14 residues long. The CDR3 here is CASSLGASEKTQYF. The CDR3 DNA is TGTGCCAGCAGCTTAGGAGCTAGCGAAAAGACCCAGTACTTC.

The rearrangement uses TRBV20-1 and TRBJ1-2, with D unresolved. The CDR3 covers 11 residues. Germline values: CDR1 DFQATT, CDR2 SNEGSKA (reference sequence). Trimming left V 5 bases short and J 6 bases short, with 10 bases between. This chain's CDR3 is CSAPRDHGYTF. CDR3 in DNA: TGCAGTGCTCCCCGGGATCATGGCTACACCTTC.

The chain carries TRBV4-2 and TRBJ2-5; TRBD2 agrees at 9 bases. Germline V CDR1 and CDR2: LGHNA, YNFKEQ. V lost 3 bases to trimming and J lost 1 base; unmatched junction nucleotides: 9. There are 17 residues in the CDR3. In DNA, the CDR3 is TGTGCCAGCAGCCAGGGCCTAGCGGGGCTACTCCAAGAGACCCAGTACTTC. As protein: CASSQGLAGLLQETQYF.

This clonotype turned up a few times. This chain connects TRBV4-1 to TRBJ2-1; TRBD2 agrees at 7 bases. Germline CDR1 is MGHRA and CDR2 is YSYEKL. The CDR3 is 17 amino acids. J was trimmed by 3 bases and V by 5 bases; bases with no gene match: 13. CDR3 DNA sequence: TGCGCCAGCAGCTCTAGACTAGCCACCAACGACTACAATGAGCAGTTCTTC. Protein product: CASSSRLATNDYNEQFF.

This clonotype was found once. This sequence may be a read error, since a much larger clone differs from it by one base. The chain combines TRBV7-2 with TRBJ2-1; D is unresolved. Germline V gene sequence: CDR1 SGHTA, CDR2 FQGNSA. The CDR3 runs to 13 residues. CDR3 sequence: CASSLDTDNERFF. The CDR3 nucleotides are TGTGCCAGCAGCTTAGATACAGACAATGAGCGGTTCTTC.